Below, one T cell receptor (beta chain) is given with its context. These data are taken from a study of blood T cell repertoires in COVID-19. Study-wide context: Acute and convalescent COVID-19 samples came from the United States, Italy and Spain. PBMCs, B-cell-depleted T cells, or T cells were the source of the cDNA or gDNA that made up the material.

In the original analysis: Cell counts per sample came from amplifying reference gene primers. Generated by immunoSEQ multiplex PCR, the TCRdb table keeps only in-frame clones and is missing some. V and J calls and clone size are copied from that table; D and trimming were computed from the DNA. The data show around 130,000 clones, about 88% seen once. Trimming pared 5 bases from V and 4 bases from J, leaving 9 bases between. CDR3 size: 13 residues. Germline V gives CDR1 MNHEY, CDR2 SMNVEV (reference sequence). The sequence came from a woman of 80 years or more with acute or convalescent COVID-19. The sequenced material came from peripheral blood. The chain is built from TRBV27 and TRBJ2-1, with D unresolved. DNA for the CDR3: TGTGCCAGCAGTCCGACTGGGTACAATGAGCAGTTCTTC. This encodes CASSPTGYNEQFF.